A selection of T cell receptor beta chains follows, all from one sample in a study of blood T cell repertoires in COVID-19. Data came from immunoSEQ multiplex PCR; TCRdb stores just in-frame clones and leaves some out. The data show approximately 240,000 clones, 86% seen once. The sample was PBMCs or T cells enriched from blood (not recorded which). The receptors derive from a woman between 45 and 60 years old in a cohort exposed to, infected with or recovered from COVID-19 (not recorded which). CDR3s include the opening cysteine and the closing phenylalanine or tryptophan. D genes are given only for firm matches. The size of a clone is reported for some rows only, either as once, few or many, or as a class for expanded clones.

cdr3_aa	cdr3_nt	j_call	v_call	clone_size	d_call
CASSRSVYNEQFF	TGTGCCAGCAGTAGAAGCGTTTACAATGAGCAGTTCTTC	TRBJ2-1	TRBV6-2/TRBV6-3	.	.
CASSISPYEQYF	TGTGCCAGTAGTATTTCTCCCTACGAGCAGTACTTC	TRBJ2-7	TRBV19	.	.
CASSQGRQNTGELFF	TGCGCCAGCAGCCAAGGAAGACAGAACACCGGGGAGCTGTTTTTT	TRBJ2-2	TRBV4-1	.	.
CASSVGVEPGEKLFF	TGTGCCAGCAGCGTAGGCGTAGAACCTGGTGAAAAACTGTTTTTT	TRBJ1-4	TRBV9	few	.
CASSQTGGRGTYGYTF	TGTGCCAGCAGCCAAACCGGAGGGAGGGGGACATATGGCTACACCTTC	TRBJ1-2	TRBV7-8	.	.
CASSYNYNFAEQYF	TGTGCCAGCAGCTACAACTATAATTTTGCCGAGCAGTACTTC	TRBJ2-7	TRBV7-8	.	.
CASSLPVGAPGTEAFF	TGTGCCAGCAGCTTGCCGGTGGGGGCGCCGGGCACTGAAGCTTTCTTT	TRBJ1-1	TRBV7-9	.	.
CASSHWDKNYGYTF	TGTGCCAGCAGCCATTGGGACAAGAACTATGGCTACACCTTC	TRBJ1-2	TRBV3-1/TRBV3-2	once	.
CAINMDSRFTDTQYF	TGTGCCATCAATATGGACTCCCGGTTCACAGATACGCAGTATTTT	TRBJ2-3	TRBV10-3	.	.
CASSHARGGLTSEQYF	TGTGCCAGCAGCCACGCGCGGGGGGGCCTAACAAGCGAGCAGTACTTC	TRBJ2-7	TRBV3-1/TRBV3-2	.	TRBD2
CASSRQGLNEQFF	TGTGCCAGCAGTCGACAGGGACTCAATGAGCAGTTCTTC	TRBJ2-1	TRBV2	.	.
CAWSPLQNMNTEAFF	TGTGCCTGGAGCCCCTTACAGAACATGAACACTGAAGCTTTCTTT	TRBJ1-1	TRBV30	.	.
CASSLYAGTGYTF	TGCGCCAGCAGCTTGTATGCGGGGACTGGCTACACCTTC	TRBJ1-2	TRBV5-1	.	.
CASSSQGANEKLFF	TGTGCCAGCTCATCACAGGGGGCAAATGAAAAACTGTTTTTT	TRBJ1-4	TRBV18	.	TRBD1
CASTPSTPGADQPQHF	TGTGCCAGCACCCCATCCACCCCAGGGGCCGATCAGCCCCAGCATTTT	TRBJ1-5	TRBV7-3	.	.
CASSQGGKYTEAFF	TGTGCCAGTTCACAGGGGGGAAAGTACACTGAAGCTTTCTTT	TRBJ1-1	TRBV19	once	TRBD1
CASSQEGGGPDTQYF	TGCGCCAGCAGCCAAGAGGGTGGGGGCCCAGATACGCAGTATTTT	TRBJ2-3	TRBV4-1	.	.
CASSPRVLASGNTIYF	TGTGCCAGCTCACCCCGGGTGCTTGCCTCTGGAAACACCATATATTTT	TRBJ1-3	TRBV18	.	.
CASSLGGGGAEAFF	TGTGCCAGCAGCTTAGGGGGAGGAGGAGCCGAAGCTTTCTTT	TRBJ1-1	TRBV7-9	.	.
CASSQELVPGQANTGELFF	TGCGCCAGCAGCCAAGAGCTAGTCCCGGGACAGGCTAACACCGGGGAGCTGTTTTTT	TRBJ2-2	TRBV4-1	.	TRBD1
CASSTGLAGWTDTQYF	TGTGCCAGCAGCACGGGACTAGCGGGGTGGACAGATACGCAGTATTTT	TRBJ2-3	TRBV7-3	.	TRBD2
CASSPSRDNPASQHF	TGTGCCAGCAGCCCATCCCGGGACAACCCGGCCTCCCAGCATTTT	TRBJ1-5	TRBV7-2	.	.
CAISEFGVERAQETQYF	TGTGCCATCAGTGAGTTTGGTGTGGAGCGGGCCCAAGAGACCCAGTACTTC	TRBJ2-5	TRBV10-3	.	.
CASTGDRPSSYNEQFF	TGTGCCAGTACCGGGGACAGGCCGAGCTCCTACAATGAGCAGTTCTTC	TRBJ2-1	TRBV19	.	TRBD1
CASSISGNWAFF	TGTGCCAGCAGTATCTCCGGGAACTGGGCTTTCTTT	TRBJ1-1	TRBV6-2/TRBV6-3	.	.
CASSLTQGQETQYF	TGTGCTAGCAGCTTAACCCAGGGCCAAGAGACCCAGTACTTC	TRBJ2-5	TRBV7-7	.	.
CASSLEGQGSYNSPLHF	TGTGCCAGCAGCTTAGAGGGACAGGGATCCTATAATTCACCCCTCCACTTT	TRBJ1-6	TRBV7-6	.	TRBD1
CASKLDRGGSYGYTF	TGTGCCAGCAAGCTCGACAGGGGGGGCTCCTATGGCTACACCTTC	TRBJ1-2	TRBV2	.	TRBD1
CASSSGTPSSYEQYF	TGTGCCAGCAGCTCCGGGACTCCCAGCTCCTACGAGCAGTACTTC	TRBJ2-7	TRBV5-5	.	.
CASSNLPGQGDEKLFF	TGTGCCAGTAGTAACCTGCCGGGACAGGGGGATGAAAAACTGTTTTTT	TRBJ1-4	TRBV19	.	TRBD1
CASSPNRRDRVYNEQFF	TGTGCCAGCTCACCAAATCGCCGGGACAGGGTCTACAATGAGCAGTTCTTC	TRBJ2-1	TRBV18	few	TRBD1
CASSSSGRAFF	TGTGCCAGCAGTTCCTCGGGGCGAGCTTTCTTT	TRBJ1-1	TRBV6-2/TRBV6-3	few	.
CASGAGRETQYF	TGTGCCAGCGGGGCAGGGAGGGAGACCCAGTACTTC	TRBJ2-5	TRBV5-6	once	.
CAWGPFRGEAFF	TGTGCCTGGGGCCCATTCAGGGGTGAAGCTTTCTTT	TRBJ1-1	TRBV30	.	.
CASSSPLRLAGLDEQYF	TGTGCCAGCAGCTCCCCGCTGCGGCTAGCGGGGTTGGATGAGCAGTACTTC	TRBJ2-7	TRBV7-2	.	TRBD2
CATSRDGIPNYGYTF	TGTGCCACCAGCAGAGACGGGATACCTAACTATGGCTACACCTTC	TRBJ1-2	TRBV15	.	.
CASSRFAGETQYF	TGTGCCAGCAGCCGCTTTGCGGGGGAGACCCAGTACTTC	TRBJ2-5	TRBV7-8	.	.
CASSQGGPTVYF	TGTGCCAGCAGCCAAGGAGGTCCCACCGTGTACTTC	TRBJ2-5	TRBV14	.	.
CASSPGLYGYTF	TGTGCCAGCAGCCCCGGACTCTATGGCTACACCTTC	TRBJ1-2	TRBV7-9	.	.
CAISERGIQGDQPQHF	TGTGCCATCAGTGAAAGGGGGATACAGGGGGATCAGCCCCAGCATTTT	TRBJ1-5	TRBV10-3	.	TRBD1
CASNGNRRAEAFF	TGTGCCAGCAACGGAAACCGGAGGGCTGAAGCTTTCTTT	TRBJ1-1	TRBV25-1	.	.
CASSPGQYNSPLHF	TGTGCCAGCAGCCCCGGACAGTATAATTCACCCCTCCACTTT	TRBJ1-6	TRBV7-2	.	.
CAISREGRTSSYNSPLHF	TGTGCCATCAGCCGAGAGGGCCGAACGAGCTCCTATAATTCACCCCTCCACTTT	TRBJ1-6	TRBV10-3	once	.